The rows below give T cell receptor beta chains drawn from one sample of a study of T cell responses to AZD1222 COVID-19 vaccine. Method: immunoSEQ multiplex PCR; TCRdb's copy keeps in-frame clones and lacks some. The sample holds tens of thousands of clones, about 88% seen once. This material consisted of peripheral blood, taken 28 days after the second AZD1222 dose. The receptors stem from an adult who received the AZD1222 COVID-19 vaccine. The CDR3 runs from the conserved cysteine through the conserved F or W. Fields, in order: J gene, V gene, D gene, clone size, CDR3 DNA, CDR3 protein. D genes are given only for firm matches. The size of a clone is reported for some rows only, either as once, few or many, or as a class for expanded clones.

TRBJ1-2 | TRBV10-2 | . | . | TGCGCCAGCAGTGAGTCGAGGGGAACCTATGGCTACACCTTC | CASSESRGTYGYTF
TRBJ1-3 | TRBV19 | . | . | TGTGCCAGTAGTAACCCAGGAAACACCATATATTTT | CASSNPGNTIYF
TRBJ2-5 | TRBV5-1 | . | . | TGCGCCAGCAGCTACTACGGGGGCTCGGGGGAGACCCAGTACTTC | CASSYYGGSGETQYF
TRBJ1-1 | TRBV7-9 | TRBD1 | . | TGTGCCAGCAGCCCAGGACAGGGGTGGAACACTGAAGCTTTCTTT | CASSPGQGWNTEAFF
TRBJ1-2 | TRBV5-6 | . | once | TGTGCCAGCAGCTTGGCAACAGATAACTATGGCTACACCTTC | CASSLATDNYGYTF
TRBJ1-5 | TRBV6-5 | . | few | TGTGCCAGCAGATCAGGGGATCAGCCCCAGCATTTT | CASRSGDQPQHF
TRBJ1-4 | TRBV2 | TRBD1 | few | TGTGCCAGCGGAGACGGGACAGGGAATGAAAAACTGTTTTTT | CASGDGTGNEKLFF
TRBJ1-2 | TRBV7-8 | TRBD1 | . | TGTGCCAGCAGCCCCCGGGACAGGGGGAACTATGGCTACACCTTC | CASSPRDRGNYGYTF
TRBJ2-3 | TRBV9 | TRBD2 | . | TGTGCCAGCAGCGTAGGCCCGCGGGGGGGAGGCACAGATACGCAGTATTTT | CASSVGPRGGGTDTQYF
TRBJ1-6 | TRBV14 | . | . | TGTGCCAGCAGCCCGGGATCCTATAATTCACCCCTCCACTTT | CASSPGSYNSPLHF
TRBJ2-4 | TRBV5-4 | TRBD1 | . | TGTGCCAGCAGTGCCCGAACGGGACAGGGGGCGGAAAACATTCAGTACTTC | CASSARTGQGAENIQYF
TRBJ1-1 | TRBV7-3 | . | . | TGTGCCAGCAGTCGGGGGCAGAACACTGAAGCTTTCTTT | CASSRGQNTEAFF
TRBJ1-6 | TRBV12-3/TRBV12-4 | . | . | TGTGCCAGCAGTCCGATATTTGATTCACCCCTCCACTTT | CASSPIFDSPLHF
TRBJ2-5 | TRBV18 | TRBD1 | . | TGTGCCAGCTCACCACCGGGGACAGGGGGAGAGACCCAGTACTTC | CASSPPGTGGETQYF
TRBJ1-5 | TRBV6-5 | TRBD1 | . | TGTGCCAGCAGCCATACAGGGGCCCAGCCCCAGCATTTT | CASSHTGAQPQHF
TRBJ2-7 | TRBV7-9 | . | . | TGTGCCAGCAGCAGCATTAGCTCGAACGAGCAGTACTTC | CASSSISSNEQYF
TRBJ1-3 | TRBV7-9 | . | once | TGTGCCAGCAGCTTAGGAGGGGGACGCCGAGGATCTGGAAACACCATATATTTT | CASSLGGGRRGSGNTIYF
TRBJ1-2 | TRBV6-6 | . | . | TGTGCCAGCGGGACCCCCGAGCTTTATGGCTACACCTTC | CASGTPELYGYTF
TRBJ1-1 | TRBV14 | . | . | TGTGCCAGCAGCCAAAACAGGGTAAAGAACACTGAAGCTTTCTTT | CASSQNRVKNTEAFF
TRBJ2-1 | TRBV7-2 | TRBD1 | . | TGTGCCAGCAGCTTAGTTAGCGCCGGGACAGGTGTAACTAATGAGCAGTTCTTC | CASSLVSAGTGVTNEQFF
TRBJ1-1 | TRBV3-1/TRBV3-2 | . | . | TGTGCCAGCAGCCAAGAAAGTCCCGGGGGGCCGATCACTGAAGCTTTCTTT | CASSQESPGGPITEAFF
TRBJ1-6 | TRBV7-6 | . | . | TGTGCCAGCAGCTTACAGCCAGGGGATAATTCACCCCTCCACTTT | CASSLQPGDNSPLHF
TRBJ1-1 | TRBV3-1/TRBV3-2 | TRBD1 | . | TGTGCCAGCAGCCAACGGGACAGGGGCTTTACTGAAGCTTTCTTT | CASSQRDRGFTEAFF
TRBJ1-3 | TRBV5-4 | . | . | TGTGCCAGCAGCTTGGGGGGCCCGGGGAAGGCTGGAAACACCATATATTTT | CASSLGGPGKAGNTIYF
TRBJ2-1 | TRBV7-6 | TRBD2 | . | TGTGCCAGCAGCGCGGGGGGTAGCTCCTACAATGAGCAGTTCTTC | CASSAGGSSYNEQFF
TRBJ1-2 | TRBV4-1 | . | . | TGCGCCAGCAGCCAAGATGAGACAGCTCGTTTTGGCTACACCTTC | CASSQDETARFGYTF
TRBJ2-7 | TRBV7-9 | . | . | TGTGCCAGCAGCTTAGCGGAGACTCCCGAGCAGTACTTC | CASSLAETPEQYF
TRBJ1-2 | TRBV5-6 | . | . | TGTGCCAGCAGCGTGGGCTATGGCTACACCTTC | CASSVGYGYTF
TRBJ1-5 | TRBV6-5 | . | . | TGTGCCAGCAGTTCGGAGGGGGTTCAGCCCCAGCATTTT | CASSSEGVQPQHF
TRBJ2-1 | TRBV3-1/TRBV3-2 | TRBD2 | once | TGTGCCAGCAGCGAGGGACTAGCGGGGTACAATGAGCAGTTCTTC | CASSEGLAGYNEQFF
TRBJ1-2 | TRBV19 | . | . | TGTGCCAGTAGTAATCTGTTGCACTATGGCTACACCTTC | CASSNLLHYGYTF
TRBJ2-7 | TRBV14 | TRBD2 | . | TGTGCCAGCAGCCCCACGGGGGGTCAAGGGCGCGAGCAGTACTTC | CASSPTGGQGREQYF
TRBJ1-4 | TRBV5-4 | . | . | TGTGCCAGCAGCTTGTATGGTGAAAAACTGTTTTTT | CASSLYGEKLFF
TRBJ1-4 | TRBV2 | . | . | TGTGCCTCTAAGGAGCAGGACTTAACTAATGAAAAACTGTTTTTT | CASKEQDLTNEKLFF
TRBJ2-2 | TRBV5-1 | . | once | TGCGCCAGCAGCTCTGTCCGGGGGTCCCAGAACACCGGGGAGCTGTTTTTT | CASSSVRGSQNTGELFF
TRBJ2-1 | TRBV29-1 | TRBD2 | once | TGCAGCGTTGAAAAGGAGCCAAGCGGGGGATACAATGAGCAGTTCTTC | CSVEKEPSGGYNEQFF
TRBJ2-1 | TRBV29-1 | TRBD2 | . | TGCAGCGTAACCGGGACTAGCATCATTAATGAGCAGTTCTTC | CSVTGTSIINEQFF
TRBJ1-1 | TRBV30 | TRBD1 | . | TGTGCCTGGAGAACAGGGGGCACTGAAGCTTTCTTT | CAWRTGGTEAFF
TRBJ2-3 | TRBV5-1 | TRBD2 | . | TGCGCCAGCAGCTGGGGCCGAATAGCGGGGGGCCAAGTTGTGGCGCAGTATTTT | CASSWGRIAGGQVVAQYF
TRBJ1-5 | TRBV7-2 | . | . | TGTGCCAGCAGCTTAGCGCGGCCCGGAGGTCAGCCCCAGCATTTT | CASSLARPGGQPQHF
TRBJ2-3 | TRBV5-1 | . | . | TGCGCCAGCAGCCTGACAATGGCGGGATCAGATACGCAGTATTTT | CASSLTMAGSDTQYF
TRBJ1-3 | TRBV2 | TRBD1 | . | TGTGCCAGCAAACAGGGGTTTGGAAACACCATATATTTT | CASKQGFGNTIYF
TRBJ1-1 | TRBV6-5 | . | once | TGTGCCAGCATAGAGAACACTGAAGCTTTCTTT | CASIENTEAFF
TRBJ2-5 | TRBV5-6 | TRBD2 | once | TGTGCCAGCAGCTTGGCCGTACTAGCGAGCCAAGAGACCCAGTACTTC | CASSLAVLASQETQYF
TRBJ2-7 | TRBV19 | . | . | TGTGCCAGTAGTATATCCGGTGGCGACGAGCAGTACTTC | CASSISGGDEQYF
TRBJ1-4 | TRBV28 | TRBD1 | . | TGTGCCAGCAGTTTATCTCAGGGGGCGCGTGAAAAACTGTTTTTT | CASSLSQGAREKLFF
TRBJ1-2 | TRBV29-1 | TRBD1 | . | TGCAGCGTTCGGGACAGGGTGGGCGGTGGCTACACCTTC | CSVRDRVGGGYTF
TRBJ1-1 | TRBV28 | TRBD1 | . | TGTGCCAGCAGGACAACAGGGGGCGTCGAGAACACTGAAGCTTTCTTT | CASRTTGGVENTEAFF
TRBJ2-1 | TRBV9 | . | . | TGTGCCAGCAGCGTAGATGGCAACTCCTACAATGAGCAGTTCTTC | CASSVDGNSYNEQFF
TRBJ1-1 | TRBV18 | . | . | TGTGCCAGCTCACCCTCTGAGATGCCCTTGACTGAAGCTTTCTTT | CASSPSEMPLTEAFF
TRBJ2-3 | TRBV15 | . | . | TGTGCCACCAGCATGGCGGGAACCACAGATACGCAGTATTTT | CATSMAGTTDTQYF
TRBJ2-1 | TRBV2 | TRBD2 | . | TGTGCCAGCAAGGGACTAGCGTGGGATGAGCAGTTCTTC | CASKGLAWDEQFF
TRBJ1-1 | TRBV12-3/TRBV12-4 | . | . | TGTGCCAGCAGTCCTTTACAGAACACTGAAGCTTTCTTT | CASSPLQNTEAFF